Sequencing of this TCR beta chain was carried out in a study of T cell changes during pregnancy in multiple sclerosis. The CDR3 length is 16 residues. Germline-derived CDR1 and CDR2 are SGDLS and YYNGEE. V was trimmed by 3 bases and J by 0 bases, leaving 13 bases between them. The protocol was immunoSEQ multiplex PCR, while the TCRdb copy is restricted to in-frame clones and leaves out a portion. The data show about 110,000 clones, with about 94% seen just once and about 1.6% held by the top ten. This clonotype was sampled from a female donor with multiple sclerosis, enrolled in a pregnancy study. This specimen was peripheral blood, taken in the third trimester of pregnancy. This chain joins TRBV9 and TRBJ1-3; D unclear. The CDR3 reads CASSGFRGGSGNTIYF. The CDR3 DNA sequence: TGTGCCAGCAGCGGGTTCAGAGGCGGCTCTGGAAACACCATATATTTT.